This T cell receptor beta chain appears in the sequencing data of a study of blood T cell repertoires in COVID-19. Study at large: Italy, Spain and the United States were the sources of the convalescent and acute COVID-19 samples. PBMCs, B-cell-depleted T cells, or T cells were the source of the cDNA or gDNA that made up the material.

This CDR3 is built from 13 residues. The V end was cut by 3 bases, the J end by 3 bases, with 8 bases between. Original processing methods: Estimation of nucleated cell counts was performed using reference gene primer amplification. Repertoires were generated with immunoSEQ multiplex PCR, while TCRdb's copy carries only in-frame clones and drops some. That table gives V, J and clone size, and the DNA gave D and trimming. The profile shows roughly 230,000 clones, 65% to 90% of them singletons. Sequences were obtained from peripheral blood. The TCR comes from a woman between 45 and 65 years old with acute or convalescent COVID-19. This chain joins TRBV12-3 or TRBV12-4 and TRBJ1-1, with D hard to call. CDR3 loop: CASSFRRDTEAFF. CDR3 nucleotides: TGTGCCAGCAGTTTCCGGAGGGACACTGAAGCTTTCTTT.